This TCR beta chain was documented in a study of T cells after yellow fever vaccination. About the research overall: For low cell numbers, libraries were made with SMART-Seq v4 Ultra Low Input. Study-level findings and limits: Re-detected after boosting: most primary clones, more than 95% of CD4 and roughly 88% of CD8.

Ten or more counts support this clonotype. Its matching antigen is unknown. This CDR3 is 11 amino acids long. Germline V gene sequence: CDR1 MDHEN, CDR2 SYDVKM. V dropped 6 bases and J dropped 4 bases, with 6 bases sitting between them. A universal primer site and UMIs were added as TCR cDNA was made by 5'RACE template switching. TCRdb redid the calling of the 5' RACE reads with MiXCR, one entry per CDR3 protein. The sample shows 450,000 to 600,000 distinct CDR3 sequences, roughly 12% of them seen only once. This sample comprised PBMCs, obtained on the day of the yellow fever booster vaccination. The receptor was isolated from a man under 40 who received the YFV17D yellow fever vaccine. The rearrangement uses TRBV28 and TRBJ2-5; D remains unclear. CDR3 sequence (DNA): TGTGCCAGCAGATCTATAGAGACCCAGTACTTC. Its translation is CASRSIETQYF.